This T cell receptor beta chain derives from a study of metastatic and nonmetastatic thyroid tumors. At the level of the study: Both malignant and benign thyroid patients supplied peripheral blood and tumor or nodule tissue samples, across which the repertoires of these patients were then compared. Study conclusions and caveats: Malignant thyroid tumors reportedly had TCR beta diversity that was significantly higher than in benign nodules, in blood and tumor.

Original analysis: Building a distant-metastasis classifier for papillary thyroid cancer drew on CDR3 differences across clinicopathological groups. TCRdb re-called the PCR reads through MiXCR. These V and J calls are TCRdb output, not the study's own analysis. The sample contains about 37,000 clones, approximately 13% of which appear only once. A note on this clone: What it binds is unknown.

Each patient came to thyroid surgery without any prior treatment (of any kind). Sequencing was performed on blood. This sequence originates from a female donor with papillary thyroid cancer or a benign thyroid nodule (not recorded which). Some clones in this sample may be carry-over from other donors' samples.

The CDR3 DNA reads as TGTGCCTGGGACTCTGGGGCCAACGTCCTGACTTTC. As protein: CAWDSGANVLTF. The chain links TRBV30 to TRBJ2-6; D is undetermined. The CDR3 has 12 amino acids. The V gene's germline CDR1 is GTSNPN and CDR2 SVGIG (reference sequence). The V and J ends lost 5 bases and 0 bases respectively, with 2 bases between them.